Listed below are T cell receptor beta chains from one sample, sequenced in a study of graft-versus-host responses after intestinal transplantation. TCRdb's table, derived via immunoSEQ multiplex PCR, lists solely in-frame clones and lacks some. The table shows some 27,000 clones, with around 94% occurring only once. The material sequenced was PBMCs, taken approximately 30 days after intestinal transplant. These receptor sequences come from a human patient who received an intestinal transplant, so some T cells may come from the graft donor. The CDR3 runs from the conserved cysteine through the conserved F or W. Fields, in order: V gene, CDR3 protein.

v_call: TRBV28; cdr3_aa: CASQLAGVEQYF
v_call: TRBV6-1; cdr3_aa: CASSEALGANYGYTF
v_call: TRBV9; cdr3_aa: CARCFCNAGREYF
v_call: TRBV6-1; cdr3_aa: CASSDPAGQGVYGYTF
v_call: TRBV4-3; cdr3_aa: CASSQGRVDTEAFF
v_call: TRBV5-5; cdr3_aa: CASSSHPDYTF
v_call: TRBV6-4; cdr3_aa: CASSDSGGSGELFF
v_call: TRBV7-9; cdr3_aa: CASSSPGSTDTQYF
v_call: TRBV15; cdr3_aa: CATSRDQDPTGEQYF
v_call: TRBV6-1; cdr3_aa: CASSDWRGDPLHNEQFF
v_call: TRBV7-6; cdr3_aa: CASSFRGSYEQYF
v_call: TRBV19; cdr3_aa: CASSIGPSYEQYF
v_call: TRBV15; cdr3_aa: CATSSHEGSSGTDTQYF
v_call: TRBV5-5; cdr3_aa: CASSPGLAGANVLTF
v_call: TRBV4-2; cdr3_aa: CASSQNWGVPDTQYF
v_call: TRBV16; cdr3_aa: CASSQSFVGNTEAFF
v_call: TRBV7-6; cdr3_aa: CASSSRPRTRFNEQFF
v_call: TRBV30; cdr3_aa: CAWSDQSGGELFF
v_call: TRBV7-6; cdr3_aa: CASSWGTGELFF
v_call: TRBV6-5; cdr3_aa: CASSYGGGSYNEQFF
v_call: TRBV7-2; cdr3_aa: CASSRGRLASYEQYF
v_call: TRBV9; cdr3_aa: CASSVEGHWNTGELFF
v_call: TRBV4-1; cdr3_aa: CASSVGLGGVYEQYF
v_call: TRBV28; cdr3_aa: CASSDPGLYGYTF